This record concerns one T cell receptor beta chain sequence. Its target is unknown. Other DNA sequences within the sample encode an identical CDR3. Those who donated were healthy HIV-negative adults, with no recent acute infections or vaccinations reported. Sorted subsets were amplified in replicate PCRs using around 200 ng DNA, tens of thousands of T cell genomes. Libraries were prepared by immunoSEQ multiplex PCR; TCRdb keeps only in-frame clonotypes and omits some of them. The sample lists 1 million to 1.3 million clones, approximately 80% seen once, with roughly 0.62% in the top ten. The record originates from a study of shared clonotypes between healthy human individuals. Study-wide context: Donor ages ranged 18 to 49 years: a couple of women, a few men. Broader study findings: Having only a few donors restricted how much genetic and exposure-history diversity was captured.

Sequencing was done on a sample of memory CD4+ T cells from PBMCs. Subset of the sample: CD45RA-negative fraction. This sequence originates from a man aged 18 to 35 in good health. Some clones in this sample may be carry-over from other donors' samples.

The DNA for the CDR3 is TGTGCCAGCAGTCGGGACGGACAAGAGACCCAGTACTTC. Its protein product is CASSRDGQETQYF. The chain employs TRBV2 and TRBJ2-5; either TRBD1 or TRBD2 may supply D (5 bases each). CDR3 length: 13 residues. Trimming pared 5 bases from V and 2 bases from J, leaving 9 bases between. Germline assignment: CDR1 SNHLY and CDR2 FYNNEI.